The sequence of this TCR beta chain was determined in a study of technical replicates of blood from four donors. The CDR3 is 17 amino acids. CDR1 is SGDLS and CDR2 is YYNGEE in the germline V gene. V was clipped by 2 bases and J by 1 base; unmatched bases: 4. Some clones are missing from TCRdb's copy, which holds only in-frame ones; the method was immunoSEQ multiplex PCR. The sample carries about 80,000 clones, roughly nine tenths recorded once. Sequenced: T cells isolated from PBMCs. This rearrangement joins TRBV9 to TRBJ2-5; TRBD2 aligns across 14 bases. This TCR was sampled from a human donor in good health. DNA of the CDR3: TGTGCCAGCAGCGTTGGGACTAGCGGGAGAGTCCAAGAGACCCAGTACTTC. Protein sequence: CASSVGTSGRVQETQYF. Using reference TRBV9 and TRBJ2-5 for the parts outside the CDR3, the full variable domain is DSGVTQTPKHLITATGQRVTLRCSPRSGDLSVYWYQQSLDQGLQFLIQYYNGEERAKGNILERFSAQQFPDLHSELNLSSLELGDSALYFCASSVGTSGRVQETQYFGPGTRLLVL.